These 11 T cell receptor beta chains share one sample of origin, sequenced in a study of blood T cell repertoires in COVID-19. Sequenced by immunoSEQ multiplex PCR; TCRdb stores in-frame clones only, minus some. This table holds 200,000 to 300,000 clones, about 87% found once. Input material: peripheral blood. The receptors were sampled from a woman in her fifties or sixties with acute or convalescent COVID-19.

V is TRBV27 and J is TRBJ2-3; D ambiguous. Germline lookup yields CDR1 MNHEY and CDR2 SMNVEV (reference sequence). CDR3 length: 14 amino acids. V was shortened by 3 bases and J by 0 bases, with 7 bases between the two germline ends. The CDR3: CASSLERSTDTQYF. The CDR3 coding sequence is TGTGCCAGCAGTTTGGAGCGAAGCACAGATACGCAGTATTTT.

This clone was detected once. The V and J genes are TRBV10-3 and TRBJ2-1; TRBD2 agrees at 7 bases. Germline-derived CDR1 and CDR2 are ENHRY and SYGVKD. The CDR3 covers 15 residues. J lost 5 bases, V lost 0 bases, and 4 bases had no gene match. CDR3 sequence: CAISESWLADNEQFF. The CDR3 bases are TGTGCCATCAGTGAGTCCTGGCTAGCGGACAATGAGCAGTTCTTC.

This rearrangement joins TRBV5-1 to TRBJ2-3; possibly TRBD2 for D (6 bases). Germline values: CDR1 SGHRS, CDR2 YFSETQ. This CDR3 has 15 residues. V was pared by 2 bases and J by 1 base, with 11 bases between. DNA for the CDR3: TGCGCCAGCAGCTTCGGAGGGGAGGGCACAGATACGCAGTATTTT. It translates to CASSFGGEGTDTQYF. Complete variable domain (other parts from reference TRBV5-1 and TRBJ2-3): KAGVTQTPRYLIKTRGQQVTLSCSPISGHRSVSWYQQTPGQGLQFLFEYFSETQRNKGNFPGRFSGRQFSNSRSEMNVSTLELGDSALYLCASSFGGEGTDTQYFGPGTRLTVL.

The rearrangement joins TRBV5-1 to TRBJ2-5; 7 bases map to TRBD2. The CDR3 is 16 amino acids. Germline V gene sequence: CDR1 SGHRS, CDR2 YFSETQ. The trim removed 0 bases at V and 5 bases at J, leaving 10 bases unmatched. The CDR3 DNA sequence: TGCGCCAGCAGCTTGGTCGGTAGCGGGCCGGCTGAGACCCAGTACTTC. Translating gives CASSLVGSGPAETQYF.

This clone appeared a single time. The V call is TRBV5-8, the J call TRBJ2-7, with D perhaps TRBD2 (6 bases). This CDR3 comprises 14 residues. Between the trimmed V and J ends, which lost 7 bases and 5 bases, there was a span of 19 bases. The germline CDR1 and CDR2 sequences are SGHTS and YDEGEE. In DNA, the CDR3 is TGTGCCAGCCTCAAAAAGCGGGTTGGGCACGAGCAGTACTTC. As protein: CASLKKRVGHEQYF.

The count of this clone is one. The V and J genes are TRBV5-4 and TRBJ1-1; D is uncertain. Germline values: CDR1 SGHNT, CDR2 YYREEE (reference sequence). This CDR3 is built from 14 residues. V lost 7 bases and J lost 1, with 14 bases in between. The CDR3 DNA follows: TGTGCCAGCTCCTCGGGGTGGGAGAACACTGAAGCTTTCTTT. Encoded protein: CASSSGWENTEAFF.

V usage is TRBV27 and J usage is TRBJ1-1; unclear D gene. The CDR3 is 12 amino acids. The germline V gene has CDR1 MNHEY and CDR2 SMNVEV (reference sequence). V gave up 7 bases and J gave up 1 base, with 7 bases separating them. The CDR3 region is CASMRQNTEAFF. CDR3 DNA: TGTGCCAGCATGAGGCAGAACACTGAAGCTTTCTTT.

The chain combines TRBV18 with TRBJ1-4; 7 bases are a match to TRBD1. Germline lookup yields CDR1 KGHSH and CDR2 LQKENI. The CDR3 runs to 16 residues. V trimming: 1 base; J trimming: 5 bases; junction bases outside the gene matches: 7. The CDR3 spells CASSPRKGAQNEKLFF. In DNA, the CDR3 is TGTGCCAGCTCACCACGAAAGGGGGCTCAGAATGAAAAACTGTTTTTT.

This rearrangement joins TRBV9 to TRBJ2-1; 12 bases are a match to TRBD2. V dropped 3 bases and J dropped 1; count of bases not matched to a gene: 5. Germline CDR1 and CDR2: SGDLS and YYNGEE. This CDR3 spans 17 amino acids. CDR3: CASSDLAGGPSYNEQFF. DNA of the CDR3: TGTGCCAGCAGCGATCTAGCGGGAGGGCCTTCCTACAATGAGCAGTTCTTC.

CDR3 protein: CASSLVQNTDTQYF. The CDR3 DNA reads as TGCGCCAGCAGCTTGGTACAGAACACAGATACGCAGTATTTT. This rearrangement joins TRBV5-1 to TRBJ2-3; D is undetermined. V dropped 0 bases and J dropped 2 bases, with 7 bases sitting between them. Germline V lookup: CDR1 SGHRS, CDR2 YFSETQ. The CDR3 runs to 14 residues.

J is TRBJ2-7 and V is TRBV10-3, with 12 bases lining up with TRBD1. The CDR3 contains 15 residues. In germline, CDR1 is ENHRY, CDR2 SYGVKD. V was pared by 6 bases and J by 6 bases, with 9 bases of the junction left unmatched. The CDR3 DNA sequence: TGTGCCATCAGGGGGGACAGGGGGCAAACGGGCGAGCAGTACTTC. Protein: CAIRGDRGQTGEQYF.